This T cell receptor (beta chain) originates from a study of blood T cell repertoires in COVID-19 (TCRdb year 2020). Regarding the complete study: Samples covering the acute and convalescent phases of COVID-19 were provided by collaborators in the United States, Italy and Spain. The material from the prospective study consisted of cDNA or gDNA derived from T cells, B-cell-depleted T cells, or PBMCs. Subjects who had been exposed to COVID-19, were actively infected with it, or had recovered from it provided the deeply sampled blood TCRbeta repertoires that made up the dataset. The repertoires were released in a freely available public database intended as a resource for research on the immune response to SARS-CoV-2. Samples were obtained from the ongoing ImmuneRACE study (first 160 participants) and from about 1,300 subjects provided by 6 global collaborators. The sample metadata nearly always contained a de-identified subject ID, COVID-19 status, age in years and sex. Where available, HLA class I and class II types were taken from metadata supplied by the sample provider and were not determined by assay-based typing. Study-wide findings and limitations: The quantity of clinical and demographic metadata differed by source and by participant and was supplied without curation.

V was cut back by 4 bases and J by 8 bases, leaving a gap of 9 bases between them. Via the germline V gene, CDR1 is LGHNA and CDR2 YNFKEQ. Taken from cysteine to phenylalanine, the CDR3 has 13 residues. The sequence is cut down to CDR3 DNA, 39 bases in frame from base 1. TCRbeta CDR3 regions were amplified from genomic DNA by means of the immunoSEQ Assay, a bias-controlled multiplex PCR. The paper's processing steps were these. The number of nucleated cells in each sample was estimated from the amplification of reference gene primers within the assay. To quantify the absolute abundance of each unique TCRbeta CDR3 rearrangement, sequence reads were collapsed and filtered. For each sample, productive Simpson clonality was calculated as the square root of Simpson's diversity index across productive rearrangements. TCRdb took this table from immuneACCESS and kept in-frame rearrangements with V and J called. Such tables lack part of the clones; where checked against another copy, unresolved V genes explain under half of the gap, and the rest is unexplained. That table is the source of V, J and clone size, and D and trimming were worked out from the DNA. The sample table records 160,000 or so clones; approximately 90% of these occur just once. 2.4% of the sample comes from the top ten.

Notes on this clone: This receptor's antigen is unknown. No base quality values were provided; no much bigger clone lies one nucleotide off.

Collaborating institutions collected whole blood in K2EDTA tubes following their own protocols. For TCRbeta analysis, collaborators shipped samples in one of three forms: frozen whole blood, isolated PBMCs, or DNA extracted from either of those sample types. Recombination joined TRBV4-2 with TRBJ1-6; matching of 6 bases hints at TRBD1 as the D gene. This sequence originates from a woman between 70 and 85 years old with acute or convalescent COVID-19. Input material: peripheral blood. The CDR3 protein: CASSRQEDSPLHF. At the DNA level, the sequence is TGTGCCAGCAGCCGACAGGAAGATTCACCCCTCCACTTT.